This TCR beta chain appears in the sequencing data of a study of long-term antiretroviral therapy in people with HIV. This CDR3 is built from 13 residues. CDR1 and CDR2 (germline): SGHTA, FQGNSA. With 5 bases removed from V and 10 bases from J, the gap between germline ends came to 12 bases. Findings of the study overall: Once patients were on ART, diversity went higher but still fell short of transplant donor controls. ART adherence, viral resistance and therapy changes were undocumented. Repertoires looked antigen-experienced, with only a slight naive shift after ART.

As for this clone: The antigen is undetermined.

This was the immunoSEQ v3.0 assay at survey level. Data came from immunoSEQ multiplex PCR; TCRdb stores just in-frame clones and leaves some out. The repertoire includes fewer than 35,000 clones, around 83% of them detected once, and 14% sits in the top ten. The chain employs TRBV7-2 and TRBJ1-6; no firm D call. Sequenced here: unsorted PBMCs, sampled 2.9 years after starting antiretroviral therapy. This clonotype was sampled from a man in his fifties or sixties with HIV. This chain's CDR3 is CASSGSHRSPLHF. CDR3 in DNA: TGTGCCAGCAGCGGGTCACATCGCTCACCCCTCCACTTT.